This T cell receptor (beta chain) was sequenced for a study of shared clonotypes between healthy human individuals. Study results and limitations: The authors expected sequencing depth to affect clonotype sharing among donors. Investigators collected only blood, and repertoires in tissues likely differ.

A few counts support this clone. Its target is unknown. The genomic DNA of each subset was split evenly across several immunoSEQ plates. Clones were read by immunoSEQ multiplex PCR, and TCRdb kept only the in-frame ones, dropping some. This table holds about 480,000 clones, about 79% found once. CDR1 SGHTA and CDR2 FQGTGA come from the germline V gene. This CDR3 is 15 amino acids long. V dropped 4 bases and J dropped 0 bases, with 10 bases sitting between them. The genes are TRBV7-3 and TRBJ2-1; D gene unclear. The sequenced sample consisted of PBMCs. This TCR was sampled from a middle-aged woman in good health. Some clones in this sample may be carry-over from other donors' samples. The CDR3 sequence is CASSYGRSSYNEQFF. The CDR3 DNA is TGTGCCAGCAGCTACGGGCGCTCCTCCTACAATGAGCAGTTCTTC.